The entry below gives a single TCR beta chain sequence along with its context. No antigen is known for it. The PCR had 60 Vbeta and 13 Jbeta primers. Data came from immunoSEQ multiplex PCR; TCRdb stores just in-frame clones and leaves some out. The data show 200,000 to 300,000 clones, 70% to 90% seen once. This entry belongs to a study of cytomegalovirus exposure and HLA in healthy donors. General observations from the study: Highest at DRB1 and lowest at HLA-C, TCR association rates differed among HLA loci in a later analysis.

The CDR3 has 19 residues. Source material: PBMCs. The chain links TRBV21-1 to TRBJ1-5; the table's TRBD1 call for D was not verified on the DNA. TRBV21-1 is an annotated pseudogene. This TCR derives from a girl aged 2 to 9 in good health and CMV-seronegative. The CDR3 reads CASSTGAGQVGLFNQPQHF. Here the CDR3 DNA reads TGTGCCAGCAGCACAGGGGCGGGACAGGTAGGCTTGTTCAATCAGCCCCAGCATTTT.